One sample yielded the 17 T cell receptor beta chains listed below, sequenced in a study of T cells expressing NK-cell markers. TCRdb reanalyzed the 5' RACE reads and collapses them to one entry per CDR3 protein, without DNA. This table lists approximately 6,000 distinct CDR3 sequences. Source material: blood T cells: a sorted CD56 or NKG2C T cell subset, CD4+ or CD8+ T cells, or bulk PBMC T cells (not recorded which). The origin of the receptors is a man younger than 30 in good health.

The rearrangement links TRBV24-1 to TRBJ2-1; the TRBD2 assignment by TCRdb is unverifiable without DNA. There are 15 residues in the CDR3. Per the germline V gene, CDR1 is KGHDR and CDR2 is SFDVKD. This chain's CDR3 is CATRSAEGDINEQFF.

This clonotype ranks as medium-sized in terms of frequency. V gene TRBV5-1 combines with J gene TRBJ2-3; the D gene TCRdb calls, TRBD2, cannot be checked with no DNA. The germline V gene has CDR1 SGHRS and CDR2 YFSETQ. The CDR3 has 17 amino acids. CDR3: CASSSTGLAGGTDTQYF.

The rearrangement joins TRBV4-2 to TRBJ2-2. CDR1 LGHNA and CDR2 YNFKEQ come from the germline V gene. The CDR3 covers 15 residues. The CDR3 region is CASSQDGRVTGELFF.

The chain carries TRBV6-6 and TRBJ2-1; TCRdb reports TRBD1, a call that lacks DNA to check it against. The germline V gene encodes CDR1 MNHNY and CDR2 SVGAGI (reference sequence). The CDR3 extends over 11 amino acids. The CDR3 protein is CASGNGAEQFF.

This chain connects TRBV7-9 to TRBJ2-7; TCRdb indicates TRBD2, and absent DNA this call remains unverified. The CDR3 covers 16 residues. Germline V gives CDR1 SEHNR, CDR2 FQNEAQ (reference sequence). The CDR3 loop reads CASSRTSGRAWYEQYF.

This chain connects TRBV19 to TRBJ2-4. Germline CDR1 LNHDA, CDR2 SQIVND (reference sequence). CDR3 size: 17 residues. CDR3: CASSMRVQIKAKNIQYF.

This chain links TRBV7-8 with TRBJ1-1; absent DNA, TCRdb's TRBD1 call cannot be checked. The length of the CDR3 is 15 residues. CDR1 and CDR2 (germline): SGHVS, FQNEAQ. The chain's CDR3 is CASSWGPGYNAEAFF.

The chain employs TRBV12-3 or TRBV12-4 and TRBJ2-4; TCRdb proposes TRBD1, but this gene call is untestable without DNA. The CDR3 sequence is 12 residues long. CDR3 in amino acids: CASSFGGNIQYF.

This clonotype is labeled medium-sized based on frequency. V and J are TRBV6-1 and TRBJ2-1; the TRBD2 assignment by TCRdb is unverifiable without DNA. Germline CDR1 MNHNS, CDR2 SASEGT. This CDR3 is built from 15 residues. The CDR3 loop reads CASSELAGGYNEQFF.

The chain is built from TRBV19 and TRBJ1-2. The germline gives CDR1 LNHDA, CDR2 SQIVND (reference sequence). The CDR3 contains 15 residues. The CDR3 protein is CATWDGTNANYGYTF.

This clonotype is labeled medium-sized based on frequency. This chain's CDR3 is CASSYGLAGSDTQYF. This rearrangement joins TRBV6-2 or TRBV6-3 to TRBJ2-3; lacking DNA, the TRBD2 call made by TCRdb goes unchecked. CDR1 and CDR2 (germline): MNHEY, SVGEGT. This CDR3 comprises 15 residues.

The CDR3 region is CASSPIDRRPSPNIQYF. This chain uses TRBV7-2 with TRBJ2-4; TCRdb's D call of TRBD2 is untestable without DNA. Germline lookup yields CDR1 SGHTA and CDR2 FQGNSA. This CDR3 comprises 17 residues.

V is TRBV18 and J is TRBJ1-5. The CDR3 sequence is 18 residues long. Germline values: CDR1 KGHSH, CDR2 LQKENI. This CDR3 is CASSPPGGAVEGNQPQHF.

The chain carries TRBV2 and TRBJ2-2; TCRdb's D gene call, TRBD1, goes unchecked for lack of DNA. Germline CDR1 is SNHLY and CDR2 is FYNNEI. The CDR3 has 18 residues. CDR3 residues: CASSPRLLNPLNTGELFF.

The V call is TRBV14, the J call TRBJ2-1. The CDR3 length is 16 residues. Germline CDR1 reads SGHDN; CDR2 reads FVKESK. The CDR3 reads CASSQYGGSSYNEQFF.

This rearrangement joins TRBV6-5 to TRBJ2-1; TCRdb proposes TRBD2, but this gene call is untestable without DNA. The CDR3 has 12 residues. The germline V gene encodes CDR1 MNHEY and CDR2 SVGAGI. CDR3 region: CASSHPGLAVFF.

This chain uses TRBV2 with TRBJ2-7. The CDR3 has 13 amino acids. The V gene's germline CDR1 is SNHLY and CDR2 FYNNEI. The CDR3 loop is CASKDGDSYEQYF.